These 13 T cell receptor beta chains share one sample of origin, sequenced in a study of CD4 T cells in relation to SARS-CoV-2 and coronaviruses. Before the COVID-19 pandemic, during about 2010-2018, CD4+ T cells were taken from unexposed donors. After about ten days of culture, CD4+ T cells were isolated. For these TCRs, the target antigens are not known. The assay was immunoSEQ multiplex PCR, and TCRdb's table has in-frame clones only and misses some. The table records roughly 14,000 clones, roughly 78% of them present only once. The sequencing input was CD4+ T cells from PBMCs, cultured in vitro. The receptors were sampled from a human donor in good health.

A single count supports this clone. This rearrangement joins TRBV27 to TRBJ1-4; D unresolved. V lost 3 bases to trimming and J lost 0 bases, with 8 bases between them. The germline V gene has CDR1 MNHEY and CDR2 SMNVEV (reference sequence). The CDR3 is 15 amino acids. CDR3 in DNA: TGTGCCAGCAGTTTCCGGGTTGCAACTAATGAAAAACTGTTTTTT. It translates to CASSFRVATNEKLFF.

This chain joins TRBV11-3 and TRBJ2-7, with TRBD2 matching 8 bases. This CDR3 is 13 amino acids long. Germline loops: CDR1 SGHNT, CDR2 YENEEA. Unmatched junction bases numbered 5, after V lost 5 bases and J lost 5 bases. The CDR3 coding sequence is TGTGCCAGCAGCCGGAGCGGGAGCCACGAGCAGTACTTC. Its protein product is CASSRSGSHEQYF.

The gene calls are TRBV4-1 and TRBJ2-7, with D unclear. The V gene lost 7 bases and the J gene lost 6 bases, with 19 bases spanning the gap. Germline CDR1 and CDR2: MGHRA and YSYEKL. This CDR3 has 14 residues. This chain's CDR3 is CASTEMVTTGEQYF. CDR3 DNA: TGCGCCAGCACTGAAATGGTAACGACTGGCGAGCAGTACTTC.

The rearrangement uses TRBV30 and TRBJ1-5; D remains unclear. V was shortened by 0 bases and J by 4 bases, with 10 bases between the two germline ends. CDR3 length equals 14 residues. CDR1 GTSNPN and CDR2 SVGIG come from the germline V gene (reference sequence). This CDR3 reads CAWSVRVGNQPQHF. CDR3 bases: TGTGCCTGGAGTGTGAGGGTGGGGAATCAGCCCCAGCATTTT. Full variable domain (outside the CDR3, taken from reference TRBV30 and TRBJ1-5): SQTIHQWPATLVQPVGSPLSLECTVEGTSNPNLYWYRQAAGRGLQLLFYSVGIGQISSEVPQNLSASRPQDRQFILSSKKLLLSDSGFYLCAWSVRVGNQPQHFGDGTRLSIL.

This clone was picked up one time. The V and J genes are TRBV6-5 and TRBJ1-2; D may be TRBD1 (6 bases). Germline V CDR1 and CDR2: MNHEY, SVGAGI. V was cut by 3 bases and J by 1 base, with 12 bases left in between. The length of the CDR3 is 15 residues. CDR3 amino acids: CASSYSTGLNYGYTF. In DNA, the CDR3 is TGTGCCAGCAGTTATTCTACAGGGCTTAACTATGGCTACACCTTC.

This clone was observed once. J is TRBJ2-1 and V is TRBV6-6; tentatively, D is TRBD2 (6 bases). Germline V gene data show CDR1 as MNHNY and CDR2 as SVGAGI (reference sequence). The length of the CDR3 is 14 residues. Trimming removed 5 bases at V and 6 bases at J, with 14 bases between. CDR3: CASSPRDLANEQFF. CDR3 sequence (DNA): TGTGCCAGCAGTCCGCGGGACCTCGCCAATGAGCAGTTCTTC.

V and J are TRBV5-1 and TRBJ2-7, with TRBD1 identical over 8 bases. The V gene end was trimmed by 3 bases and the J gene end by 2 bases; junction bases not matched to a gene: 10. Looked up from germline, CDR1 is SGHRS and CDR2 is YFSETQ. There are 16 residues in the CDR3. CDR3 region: CASSSTTRTGTYEQYF. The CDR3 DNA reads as TGCGCCAGCAGCTCGACAACGCGGACAGGGACCTACGAGCAGTACTTC.

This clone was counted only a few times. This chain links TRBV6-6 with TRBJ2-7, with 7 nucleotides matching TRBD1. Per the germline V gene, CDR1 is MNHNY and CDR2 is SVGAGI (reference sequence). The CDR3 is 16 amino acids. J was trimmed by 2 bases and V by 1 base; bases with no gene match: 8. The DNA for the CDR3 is TGTGCCAGCAGTTACTTTCGGGCAGGGGGAACCTACGAGCAGTACTTC. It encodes CASSYFRAGGTYEQYF.

This chain's CDR3 is CASSSDRSWNHEQYF. CDR3 sequence (DNA): TGTGCCAGCAGCTCAGATAGGTCCTGGAACCACGAGCAGTACTTC. The chain has TRBV5-4 and TRBJ2-7; D unclear. Trimming took off 3 bases at V and 5 bases at J, with 18 bases between the two ends. Germline assignment: CDR1 SGHNT and CDR2 YYREEE (reference sequence). This CDR3 comprises 15 residues. The complete variable domain, with remaining parts taken from reference TRBV5-4 and TRBJ2-7, reads ETGVTQSPTHLIKTRGQQVTLRCSSQSGHNTVSWYQQALGQGPQFIFQYYREEENGRGNFPPRFSGLQFPNYSSELNVNALELDDSALYLCASSSDRSWNHEQYFGPGTRLTVT.

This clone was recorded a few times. The CDR3 protein is CAWRGYLEQYF. In DNA form, the CDR3 reads TGTGCCTGGAGGGGGTACTTGGAGCAGTACTTC. The V call is TRBV30, the J call TRBJ2-7; D ambiguous. Germline CDR1 and CDR2: GTSNPN and SVGIG (reference sequence). This CDR3 spans 11 amino acids. V lost 3 bases to trimming and J lost 7 bases, with 10 bases between them.

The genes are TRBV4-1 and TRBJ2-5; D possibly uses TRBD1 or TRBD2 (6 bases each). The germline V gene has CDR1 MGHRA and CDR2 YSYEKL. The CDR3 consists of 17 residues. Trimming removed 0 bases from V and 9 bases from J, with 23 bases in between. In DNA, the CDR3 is TGCGCCAGCAGCCAAGAATTTATAGCGGAGGGGGTCCGGGCCCAGTACTTC. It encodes CASSQEFIAEGVRAQYF.

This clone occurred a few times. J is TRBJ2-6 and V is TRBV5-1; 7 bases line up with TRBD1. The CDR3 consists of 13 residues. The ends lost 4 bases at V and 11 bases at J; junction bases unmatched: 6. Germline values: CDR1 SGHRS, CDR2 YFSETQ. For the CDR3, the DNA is TGCGCCAGCAGCCCGACAGGGAATGACGTCCTGACTTTC. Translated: CASSPTGNDVLTF.

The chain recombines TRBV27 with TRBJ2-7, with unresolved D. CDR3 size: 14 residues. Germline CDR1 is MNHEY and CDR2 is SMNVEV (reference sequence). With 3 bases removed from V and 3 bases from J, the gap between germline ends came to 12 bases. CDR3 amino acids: CASSLVASSYEQYF. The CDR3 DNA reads TGTGCCAGCAGTTTGGTGGCGTCGAGCTACGAGCAGTACTTC.